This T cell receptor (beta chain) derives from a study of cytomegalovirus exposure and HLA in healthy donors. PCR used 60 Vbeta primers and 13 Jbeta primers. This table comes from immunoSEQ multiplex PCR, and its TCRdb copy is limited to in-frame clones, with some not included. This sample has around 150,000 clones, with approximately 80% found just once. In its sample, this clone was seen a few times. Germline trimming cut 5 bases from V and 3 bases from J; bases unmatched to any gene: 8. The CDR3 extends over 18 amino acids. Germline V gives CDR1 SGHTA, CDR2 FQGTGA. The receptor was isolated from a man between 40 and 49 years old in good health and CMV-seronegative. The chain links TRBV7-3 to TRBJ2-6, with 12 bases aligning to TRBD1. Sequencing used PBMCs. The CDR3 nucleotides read TGTGCCAGCAGCCCGAGCGGGACAGGGGGCTTTGGGGCCAACGTCCTGACTTTC. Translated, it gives CASSPSGTGGFGANVLTF.